The 2 T cell receptor beta chains in this list originate from one sample, sequenced in a study of CD8+CD57+ T cells in acquired aplastic anemia. For CDR3 and TCR beta VDJ profiling, genomic DNA was the template used. TCRdb reprocessed the reads via MiXCR and lists one record per CDR3 protein. The table lists 400,000 to 600,000 distinct CDR3 sequences, more than 25% of them singletons. Previously, flow cytometry had revealed CD8+CD57+ cell expansion in the patients chosen for sequencing. The source material was sorted CD4+, CD8+, or CD8+CD57+ T cells (not recorded which) from PBMCs. The source is a human donor with aplastic anemia.

Concerning this clonotype itself: One junction end disagrees with the germline gene, perhaps due to a read error. The chain employs TRBV13 and TRBJ2-5; D is uncertain. CDR3 length equals 13 residues. The germline CDR1 and CDR2 sequences are PRHDT and FYEKMQ (reference sequence). CDR3 protein: CANSLDGEKTQYF. The CDR3 DNA reads TGTGCCAACAGCTTAGATGGGGAAAAGACCCAGTACTTC.

V gene TRBV4-3 combines with J gene TRBJ2-3; possibly TRBD2 for D (7 bases). This CDR3 contains 15 residues. The germline CDR1 and CDR2 sequences are LGHNA and YSLEER. V gave up 0 bases and J gave up 6 bases, with 13 bases separating them. The CDR3, as DNA: TGCGCCAGCAGCCAAGAAAGGGGGGGGGCCGATACGCAGTATTTT. It encodes CASSQERGGADTQYF.